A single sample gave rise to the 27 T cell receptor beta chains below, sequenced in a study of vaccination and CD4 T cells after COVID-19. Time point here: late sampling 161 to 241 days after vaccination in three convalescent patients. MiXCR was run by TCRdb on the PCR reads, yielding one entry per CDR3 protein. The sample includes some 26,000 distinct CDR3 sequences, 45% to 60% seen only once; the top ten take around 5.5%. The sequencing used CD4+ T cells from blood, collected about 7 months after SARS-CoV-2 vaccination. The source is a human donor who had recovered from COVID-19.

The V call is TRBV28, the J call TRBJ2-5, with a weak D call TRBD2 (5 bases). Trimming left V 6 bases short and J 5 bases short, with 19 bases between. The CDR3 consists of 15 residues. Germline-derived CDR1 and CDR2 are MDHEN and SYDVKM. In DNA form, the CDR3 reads TGTGCCAGCAGCCCAACCCGTCCGGACTTGGAGACCCAGTACTTC. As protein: CASSPTRPDLETQYF.

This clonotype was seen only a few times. CDR3 DNA: TGCAGTGCTAGAGATGCGTCCGAGGTTGGTGAGCAGTTCTTC. Translation gives CSARDASEVGEQFF. The gene calls are TRBV20-1 and TRBJ2-1, with D hard to call. The germline gives CDR1 DFQATT, CDR2 SNEGSKA (reference sequence). Trimming took 0 bases from V and 9 from J, leaving 15 bases between them. The CDR3 runs to 14 residues.

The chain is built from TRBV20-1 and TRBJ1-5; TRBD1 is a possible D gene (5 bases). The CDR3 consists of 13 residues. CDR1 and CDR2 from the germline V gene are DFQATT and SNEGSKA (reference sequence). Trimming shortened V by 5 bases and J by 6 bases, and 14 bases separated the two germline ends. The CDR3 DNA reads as TGCAGTGCTCTAGGGGCCCTGAGTCAGCCCCAGCATTTT. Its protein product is CSALGALSQPQHF.

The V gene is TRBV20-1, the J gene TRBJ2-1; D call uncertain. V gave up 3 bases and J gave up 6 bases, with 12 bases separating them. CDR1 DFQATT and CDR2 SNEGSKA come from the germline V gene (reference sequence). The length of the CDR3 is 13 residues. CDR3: CSASPTRSNEQFF. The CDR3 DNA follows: TGCAGTGCTAGCCCGACCAGAAGCAATGAGCAGTTCTTC.

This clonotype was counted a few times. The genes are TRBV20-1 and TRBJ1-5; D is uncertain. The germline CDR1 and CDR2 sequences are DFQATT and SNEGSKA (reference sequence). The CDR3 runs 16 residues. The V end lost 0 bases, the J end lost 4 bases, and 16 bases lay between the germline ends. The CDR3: CSARDLYGLGNQPQHF. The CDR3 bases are TGCAGTGCTAGAGATCTTTATGGGTTAGGGAATCAGCCCCAGCATTTT.

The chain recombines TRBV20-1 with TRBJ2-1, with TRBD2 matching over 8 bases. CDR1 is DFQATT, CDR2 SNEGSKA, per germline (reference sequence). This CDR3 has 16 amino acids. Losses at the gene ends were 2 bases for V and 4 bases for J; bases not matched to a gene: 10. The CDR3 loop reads CSARSPSGRSYNEQFF. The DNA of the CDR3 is TGCAGTGCTAGATCCCCAAGCGGGAGAAGTTACAATGAGCAGTTCTTC.

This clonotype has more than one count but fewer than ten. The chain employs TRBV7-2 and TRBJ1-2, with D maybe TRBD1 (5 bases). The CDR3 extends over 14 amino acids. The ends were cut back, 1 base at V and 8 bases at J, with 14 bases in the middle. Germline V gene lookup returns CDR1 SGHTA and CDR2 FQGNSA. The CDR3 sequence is CASSLGGLGEGYTF. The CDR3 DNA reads TGTGCCAGCAGCTTAGGGGGATTGGGGGAGGGCTACACCTTC.

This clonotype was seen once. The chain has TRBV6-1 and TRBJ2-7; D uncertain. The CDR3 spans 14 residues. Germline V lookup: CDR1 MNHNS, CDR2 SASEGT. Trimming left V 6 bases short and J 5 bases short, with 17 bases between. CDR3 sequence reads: CASRIASRPHEQYF. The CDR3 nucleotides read TGTGCCAGCAGAATAGCTTCCCGCCCCCACGAGCAGTACTTC.

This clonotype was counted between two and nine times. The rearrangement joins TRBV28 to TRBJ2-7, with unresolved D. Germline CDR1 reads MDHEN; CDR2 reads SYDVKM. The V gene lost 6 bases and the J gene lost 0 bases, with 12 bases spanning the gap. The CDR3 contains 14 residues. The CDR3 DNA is TGTGCCAGCAGCCAAGTATCTAGCTCCTACGAGCAGTACTTC. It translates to CASSQVSSSYEQYF. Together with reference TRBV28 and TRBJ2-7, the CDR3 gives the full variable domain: DVKVTQSSRYLVKRTGEKVFLECVQDMDHENMFWYRQDPGLGLRLIYFSYDVKMKEKGDIPEGYSVSREKKERFSLILESASTNQTSMYLCASSQVSSSYEQYFGPGTRLTVT.

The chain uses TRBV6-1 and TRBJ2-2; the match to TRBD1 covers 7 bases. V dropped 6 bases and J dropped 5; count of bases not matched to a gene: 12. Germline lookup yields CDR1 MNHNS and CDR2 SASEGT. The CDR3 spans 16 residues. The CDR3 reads CASRDDRVKRTGELFF. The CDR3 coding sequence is TGTGCCAGCAGGGACGACAGGGTGAAAAGGACCGGGGAGCTGTTTTTT.

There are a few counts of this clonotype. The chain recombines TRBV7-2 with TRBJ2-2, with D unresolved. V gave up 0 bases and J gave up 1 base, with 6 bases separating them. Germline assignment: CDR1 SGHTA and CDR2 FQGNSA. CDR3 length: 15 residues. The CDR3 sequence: CASSLAVLNTGELFF. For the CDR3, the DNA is TGTGCCAGCAGCTTAGCCGTCTTGAACACCGGGGAGCTGTTTTTT.

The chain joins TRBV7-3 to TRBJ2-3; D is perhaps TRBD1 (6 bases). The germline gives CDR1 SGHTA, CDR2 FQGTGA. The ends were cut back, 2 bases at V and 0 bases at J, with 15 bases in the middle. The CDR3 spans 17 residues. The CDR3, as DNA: TGTGCCAGCAGCTTAGGGCTGGGGACACGCAGCACAGATACGCAGTATTTT. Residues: CASSLGLGTRSTDTQYF.

CDR3 sequence reads: CSARHGSYNEQFF. CDR3 nucleotides: TGCAGTGCTAGACACGGATCCTACAATGAGCAGTTCTTC. This sequence joins TRBV20-1 and TRBJ2-1; D uncertain. Per germline, CDR1 DFQATT and CDR2 SNEGSKA (reference sequence). V dropped 2 bases and J dropped 1 base, with 6 bases sitting between them. This CDR3 is built from 13 residues.

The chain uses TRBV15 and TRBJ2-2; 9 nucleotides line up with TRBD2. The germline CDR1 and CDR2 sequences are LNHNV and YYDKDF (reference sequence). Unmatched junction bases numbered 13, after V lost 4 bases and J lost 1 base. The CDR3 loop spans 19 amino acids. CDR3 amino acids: CATSNPAGLAGMNTGELFF. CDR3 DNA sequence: TGTGCCACCAGCAACCCCGCGGGCCTAGCGGGGATGAACACCGGGGAGCTGTTTTTT.

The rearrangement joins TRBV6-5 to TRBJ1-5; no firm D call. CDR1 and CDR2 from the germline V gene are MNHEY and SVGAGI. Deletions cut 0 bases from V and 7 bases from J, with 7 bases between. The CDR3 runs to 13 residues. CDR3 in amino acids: CASSYSPWQPQHF. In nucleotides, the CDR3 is TGTGCCAGCAGTTACTCGCCCTGGCAGCCCCAGCATTTT.

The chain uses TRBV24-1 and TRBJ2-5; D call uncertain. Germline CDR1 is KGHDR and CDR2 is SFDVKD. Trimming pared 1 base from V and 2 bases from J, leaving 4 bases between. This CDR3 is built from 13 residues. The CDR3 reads CATSDFWQETQYF. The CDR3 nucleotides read TGTGCCACCAGTGATTTCTGGCAAGAGACCCAGTACTTC.

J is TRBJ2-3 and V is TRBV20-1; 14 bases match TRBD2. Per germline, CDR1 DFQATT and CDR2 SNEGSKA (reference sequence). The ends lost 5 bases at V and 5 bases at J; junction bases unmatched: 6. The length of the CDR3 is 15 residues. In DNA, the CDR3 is TGCAGTGCTCTTGGGACTAGCGGGAGAGGAGATACGCAGTATTTT. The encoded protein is CSALGTSGRGDTQYF.

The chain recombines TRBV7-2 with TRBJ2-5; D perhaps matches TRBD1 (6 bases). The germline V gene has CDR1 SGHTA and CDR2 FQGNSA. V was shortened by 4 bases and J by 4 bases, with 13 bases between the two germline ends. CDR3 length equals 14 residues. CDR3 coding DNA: TGTGCCAGCAGCTACTCCAGGGGCGGAGAGACCCAGTACTTC. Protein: CASSYSRGGETQYF.

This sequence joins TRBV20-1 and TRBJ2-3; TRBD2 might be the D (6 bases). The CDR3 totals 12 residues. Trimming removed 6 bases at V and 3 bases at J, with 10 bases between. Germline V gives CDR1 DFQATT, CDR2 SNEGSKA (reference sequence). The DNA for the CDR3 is TGCAGTGCAGACGGGAGAACAGATACGCAGTATTTT. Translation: CSADGRTDTQYF.

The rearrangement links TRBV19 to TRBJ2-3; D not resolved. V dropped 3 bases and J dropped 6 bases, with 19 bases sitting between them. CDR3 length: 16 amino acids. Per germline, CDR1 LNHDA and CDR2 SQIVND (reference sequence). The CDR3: CASSIYSQSDGDTQYF. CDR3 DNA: TGTGCCAGTAGTATCTACAGCCAATCTGATGGGGATACGCAGTATTTT.

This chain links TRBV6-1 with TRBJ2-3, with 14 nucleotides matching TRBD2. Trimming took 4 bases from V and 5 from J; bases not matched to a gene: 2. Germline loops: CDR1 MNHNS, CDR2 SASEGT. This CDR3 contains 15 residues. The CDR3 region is CASSGGTSGRDTQYF. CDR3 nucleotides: TGTGCCAGCAGTGGCGGGACTAGCGGGAGAGATACGCAGTATTTT.

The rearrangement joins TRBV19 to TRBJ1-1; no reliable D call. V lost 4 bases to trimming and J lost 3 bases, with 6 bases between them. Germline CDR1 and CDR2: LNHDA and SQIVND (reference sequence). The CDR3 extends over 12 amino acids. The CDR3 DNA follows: TGTGCCAGTAGTACAAGGGACACTGAAGCTTTCTTT. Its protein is CASSTRDTEAFF.

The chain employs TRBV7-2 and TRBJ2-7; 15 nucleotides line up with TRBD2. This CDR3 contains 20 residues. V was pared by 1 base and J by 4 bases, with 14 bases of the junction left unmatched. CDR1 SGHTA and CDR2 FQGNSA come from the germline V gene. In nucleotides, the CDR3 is TGTGCCAGCAGCTTAGTATTACACAGCCCGGGACTAGCGGGAGGATACGAGCAGTACTTC. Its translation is CASSLVLHSPGLAGGYEQYF. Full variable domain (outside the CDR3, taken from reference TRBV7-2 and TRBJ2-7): GAGVSQSPSNKVTEKGKDVELRCDPISGHTALYWYRQSLGQGLEFLIYFQGNSAPDKSGLPSDRFSAERTGGSVSTLTIQRTQQEDSAVYLCASSLVLHSPGLAGGYEQYFGPGTRLTVT.

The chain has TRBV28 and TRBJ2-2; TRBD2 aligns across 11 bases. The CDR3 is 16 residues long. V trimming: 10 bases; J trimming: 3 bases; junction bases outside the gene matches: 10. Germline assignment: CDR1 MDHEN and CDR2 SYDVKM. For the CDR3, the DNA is TGTGCCATAACCACTAGCGGGAGTTCCGACACCGGGGAGCTGTTTTTT. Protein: CAITTSGSSDTGELFF. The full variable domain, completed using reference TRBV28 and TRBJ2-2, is DVKVTQSSRYLVKRTGEKVFLECVQDMDHENMFWYRQDPGLGLRLIYFSYDVKMKEKGDIPEGYSVSREKKERFSLILESASTNQTSMYLCAITTSGSSDTGELFFGEGSRLTVL.

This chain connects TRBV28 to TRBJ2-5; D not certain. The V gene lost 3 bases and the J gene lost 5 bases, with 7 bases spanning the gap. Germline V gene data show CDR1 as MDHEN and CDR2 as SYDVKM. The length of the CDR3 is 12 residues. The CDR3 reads CASSFRWETQYF. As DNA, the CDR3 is TGTGCCAGCAGTTTTAGATGGGAGACCCAGTACTTC.

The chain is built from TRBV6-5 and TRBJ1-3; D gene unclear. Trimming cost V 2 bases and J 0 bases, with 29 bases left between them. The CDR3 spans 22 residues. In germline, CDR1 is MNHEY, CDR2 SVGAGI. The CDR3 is CASSYPRGLTPNEEYSGNTIYF. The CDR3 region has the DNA TGTGCCAGCAGTTACCCTCGAGGCCTCACCCCCAATGAAGAGTACTCTGGAAACACCATATATTTT.

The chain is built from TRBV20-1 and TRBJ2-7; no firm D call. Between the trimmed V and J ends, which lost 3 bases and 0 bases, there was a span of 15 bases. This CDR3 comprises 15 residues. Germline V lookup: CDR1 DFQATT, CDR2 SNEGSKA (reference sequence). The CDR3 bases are TGCAGTGCTAGTCTTTTGGCCAGACACTCCTACGAGCAGTACTTC. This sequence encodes CSASLLARHSYEQYF.